This T cell receptor beta chain stems from a study of chemoradiotherapy in HPV16-positive cancers. Study context: Candidate HPV-specific T-cell clones and common TCR motifs came from functional assays in a couple of HPV16-positive patients. Study-wide results and caveats: During treatment, candidate HPV-specific clones and E7-related motifs expanded in tumor.

Repertoires were generated with immunoSEQ multiplex PCR, while TCRdb's copy carries only in-frame clones and drops some. The table lists some 12,000 clones, about 81% of them singletons. Concerning this clone itself: The antigen is not known.

The CDR3 runs to 16 residues. Trimming removed 5 bases at V and 1 base at J, with 14 bases between. The germline gives CDR1 SGHVS, CDR2 FQNEAQ. The specimen was taken from a patient who underwent chemoradiotherapy. The J gene is TRBJ2-2, the V gene TRBV7-8, with D possibly being TRBD1 or TRBD2 (5 bases each). The TCR sequence derives from a human donor with HPV-associated anogenital cancer. DNA of the CDR3: TGTGCCAGCAGCCCAGGGAGCCCAGGGAACACCGGGGAGCTGTTTTTT. Translation: CASSPGSPGNTGELFF.